These 21 T cell receptor beta chains share one sample of origin, sequenced in a study of vaccination and CD4 T cells after COVID-19. Treatment reported: approximately nine-day PBMC culture with coronavirus spike peptide pools or control peptides (ViraFEST assay). These receptors are not linked to any known antigen. Sequence data for DNA of cultured CD4+ T cells were generated by the Oncomine TCR Beta short-read assay. A single record per CDR3 protein comes from TCRdb applying MiXCR to the PCR reads. The table records roughly 9,300 distinct CDR3 sequences, around 25% of them present only once. The starting material was CD4+ T cells from blood, cultured in vitro, obtained before SARS-CoV-2 vaccination. All receptors derive from a human donor who received a COVID-19 vaccine.

This clonotype is labeled as medium-sized. The chain recombines TRBV7-9 with TRBJ1-6; D possibly corresponds to TRBD1 (5 bases). V gave up 4 bases and J gave up 7 bases, with 17 bases separating them. This CDR3 region has 16 residues. From germline, CDR1 is SEHNR and CDR2 FQNEAQ (reference sequence). The CDR3 nucleotides read TGTGCCAGCAGCTCAGGATGGGGACGGGGGAATTCACCCCTCCACTTT. It is translated as CASSSGWGRGNSPLHF. The whole variable domain, remainder taken from reference TRBV7-9 and TRBJ1-6, is DTGVSQNPRHKITKRGQNVTFRCDPISEHNRLYWYRQTLGQGPEFLTYFQNEAQLEKSRLLSDRFSAERPKGSFSTLEIQRTEQGDSAMYLCASSSGWGRGNSPLHFGNGTRLTVT.

V is TRBV7-2 and J is TRBJ2-1; 8 nucleotides match TRBD2. The germline V gene encodes CDR1 SGHTA and CDR2 FQGNSA. The CDR3 is 15 amino acids. Trimming took 1 base from V and 8 from J; bases not matched to a gene: 7. CDR3 in DNA: TGTGCCAGCAGCTTAGGTCGGGGGGGATTCTATGAGCAGTTCTTC. Translated: CASSLGRGGFYEQFF.

This clonotype is classed as medium-sized (0.01 to 0.1%). A junction end diverges from the germline sequence, so it may reflect a read error. The CDR3, as DNA: TGCAGTGCTGGAGAGTGGACCACCAGCACAGATACGCAGTATTTT. This encodes CSAGEWTTSTDTQYF. V is TRBV20-1 and J is TRBJ2-3; unclear D gene. CDR1 is DFQATT, CDR2 SNEGSKA, per germline (reference sequence). This CDR3 comprises 15 residues.

This CDR3 is CAWGQGSYEQYF. The CDR3 nucleotides are TGTGCCTGGGGACAGGGGTCCTACGAGCAGTACTTC. The rearrangement uses TRBV30 and TRBJ2-7; 9 positions agree with TRBD1. Germline assignment: CDR1 GTSNPN and CDR2 SVGIG (reference sequence). This CDR3 is built from 12 residues. Trimming at V came to 5 bases and at J to 1 base, leaving 0 bases not matched to a gene.

The genes are TRBV29-1 and TRBJ2-1; TRBD1 might be the D (5 bases). This CDR3 has 14 residues. Germline values: CDR1 SQVTM, CDR2 ANQGSEA. V was trimmed by 0 bases and J by 8 bases, leaving 14 bases between them. In DNA, the CDR3 is TGCAGCGTTGAAGATCGTCAGGGAACGGATGAGCAGTTCTTC. Translating gives CSVEDRQGTDEQFF.

In its sample, this clonotype was seen a few times. This rearrangement joins TRBV6-1 to TRBJ1-2; no firm D call. V was cut by 3 bases and J by 4 bases, with 6 bases left in between. Per the germline V gene, CDR1 is MNHNS and CDR2 is SASEGT. The CDR3 has 12 residues. The CDR3 region is CASSEKSYGYTF. CDR3 DNA: TGTGCCAGCAGTGAGAAAAGCTATGGCTACACCTTC.

V usage is TRBV6-2 or TRBV6-3 and J usage is TRBJ1-5; D might be TRBD1 (6 bases). CDR3 size: 15 residues. Looked up from germline, CDR1 is MNHEY and CDR2 is SVGEGT. V was cut by 4 bases and J by 6 bases, with 16 bases left in between. The CDR3 sequence is CASSLGRGRVQPQHF. The CDR3 coding sequence is TGTGCCAGCAGTTTAGGCAGGGGTAGGGTTCAGCCCCAGCATTTT.

The gene calls are TRBV7-2 and TRBJ2-1, with D uncertain. Deletions cut 1 base from V and 5 bases from J, with 6 bases between. This CDR3 contains 13 residues. Germline CDR1 SGHTA, CDR2 FQGNSA. The CDR3 DNA follows: TGTGCCAGCAGCTTAGAAGGAAACAATGAGCAGTTCTTC. This codes for CASSLEGNNEQFF.

The V gene is TRBV10-3, the J gene TRBJ2-1, with 8 bases lining up with TRBD2. Germline CDR1 and CDR2: ENHRY and SYGVKD. The V and J ends lost 10 bases and 6 bases, in that order; junction bases with no gene match: 8. The CDR3 sequence is 13 residues long. In DNA form, the CDR3 reads TGTGCCAGCGGCCATAGCGGGGTCAATGAGCAGTTCTTC. Translating gives CASGHSGVNEQFF.

This clonotype was counted between two and nine times. This rearrangement joins TRBV20-1 to TRBJ1-3, with D perhaps matching TRBD1 (5 bases). Germline lookup yields CDR1 DFQATT and CDR2 SNEGSKA (reference sequence). Trimming left V 3 bases short and J 3 bases short, with 21 bases between. This CDR3 contains 17 residues. CDR3 DNA sequence: TGCAGTGCTAGGTTAGGCGGGGCTACCGAGTATGGAAACACCATATATTTT. Translating it yields CSARLGGATEYGNTIYF.

The chain uses TRBV7-9 and TRBJ2-5, with D possibly being TRBD2 (7 bases). Germline V CDR1 and CDR2: SEHNR, FQNEAQ (reference sequence). The CDR3 is 15 residues long. Deletions cut 5 bases from V and 2 bases from J, with 15 bases between. The CDR3 nucleotides read TGTGCCAGCAGCACTGGGGGGAGGGGGCAAGAGACCCAGTACTTC. Its protein is CASSTGGRGQETQYF.

J is TRBJ2-5 and V is TRBV7-2; D is unresolved. Trimming stripped 0 bases from V and 2 bases from J, with 10 bases between. This CDR3 is built from 15 residues. CDR1 is SGHTA, CDR2 FQGNSA, per germline. The CDR3 nucleotides are TGTGCCAGCAGCTTAGCTCGGCTACAACAAGAGACCCAGTACTTC. It yields the protein CASSLARLQQETQYF.

The rearrangement links TRBV30 to TRBJ1-5, with 9 positions matching TRBD1. Germline V gene data show CDR1 as GTSNPN and CDR2 as SVGIG (reference sequence). The CDR3 has 15 amino acids. Losses at the gene ends were 3 bases for V and 4 bases for J; bases not matched to a gene: 7. The CDR3 loop reads CAWSQDRGGNQPQHF. The CDR3, as DNA: TGTGCCTGGAGCCAGGACAGGGGTGGGAATCAGCCCCAGCATTTT.

The chain links TRBV7-8 to TRBJ2-3; unclear D gene. The CDR3 sequence is 13 residues long. Trimming shortened V by 5 bases and J by 5 bases, and 11 bases separated the two germline ends. Germline V gives CDR1 SGHVS, CDR2 FQNEAQ. The CDR3 DNA reads as TGTGCCAGCAGCCCCCCCAAGATAGATACGCAGTATTTT. It encodes CASSPPKIDTQYF.

The rearrangement links TRBV6-5 to TRBJ2-2, with 10 bases matching TRBD1. Trimming at V came to 0 bases and at J to 0 bases, leaving 4 bases not matched to a gene. The CDR3 is made up of 18 amino acids. The germline V gene has CDR1 MNHEY and CDR2 SVGAGI. The CDR3 nucleotides read TGTGCCAGCAGTTACTCCCGGACAGGGGGGACGAACACCGGGGAGCTGTTTTTT. It is translated as CASSYSRTGGTNTGELFF.

The V call is TRBV3-1, the J call TRBJ2-5; weak D call: TRBD2 (8 bases). Germline V gives CDR1 LGHDT, CDR2 YNNKEL (reference sequence). This CDR3 spans 15 amino acids. V dropped 6 bases and J dropped 4 bases, with 18 bases sitting between them. This CDR3 reads CASRPGGAGGETQYF. CDR3 coding DNA: TGTGCCAGCAGACCCGGGGGGGCAGGGGGAGAGACCCAGTACTTC.

V is TRBV9 and J is TRBJ2-3; 12 nucleotides agree with TRBD2. Germline-derived CDR1 and CDR2 are SGDLS and YYNGEE. V lost 3 bases and J lost 4; bases outside the gene matches: 9. This CDR3 has 17 amino acids. The CDR3 loop is CASSGLGLAGTSDTQYF. The CDR3 nucleotides are TGTGCCAGCAGCGGATTAGGACTAGCGGGGACCTCAGATACGCAGTATTTT. Complete variable domain (other parts from reference TRBV9 and TRBJ2-3): DSGVTQTPKHLITATGQRVTLRCSPRSGDLSVYWYQQSLDQGLQFLIQYYNGEERAKGNILERFSAQQFPDLHSELNLSSLELGDSALYFCASSGLGLAGTSDTQYFGPGTRLTVL.

A few counts support this clonotype. This sequence joins TRBV29-1 and TRBJ2-1; 13 positions agree with TRBD2. Germline assignment: CDR1 SQVTM and CDR2 ANQGSEA. Trimming at V came to 7 bases and at J to 12 bases, leaving 6 bases not matched to a gene. This CDR3 region has 12 residues. As DNA, the CDR3 is TGCAGCGGTCGACTAGCGGGGGGTGGGCAGTTCTTC. This translates into CSGRLAGGGQFF.

V gene TRBV6-1 combines with J gene TRBJ2-7; 12 positions agree with TRBD1. V gave up 8 bases and J gave up 4 bases; unmatched junction bases: 12. CDR1 and CDR2 from the germline V gene are MNHNS and SASEGT. The CDR3 has 16 amino acids. In DNA, the CDR3 is TGTGCCAGCCGGGCGGCTCCGGGACAGGGGGCTTACGAGCAGTACTTC. Encoded protein: CASRAAPGQGAYEQYF.

The chain carries TRBV30 and TRBJ1-2; D ambiguous. The CDR3 is made up of 13 amino acids. Germline V gene sequence: CDR1 GTSNPN, CDR2 SVGIG (reference sequence). Trimming stripped 0 bases from V and 3 bases from J, with 8 bases between. The CDR3 region is CAWSVRGDYGYTF. The DNA for the CDR3 is TGTGCCTGGAGTGTACGGGGAGACTATGGCTACACCTTC.

CDR3 sequence: CASRDSGSTDTQYF. The CDR3 nucleotides read TGTGCCAGCAGAGATAGCGGAAGCACAGATACGCAGTATTTT. The rearrangement uses TRBV11-3 and TRBJ2-3, with a weak D call TRBD2 (6 bases). The CDR3 length is 14 residues. V dropped 6 bases and J dropped 0 bases, with 10 bases sitting between them. Germline V gene lookup returns CDR1 SGHNT and CDR2 YENEEA.